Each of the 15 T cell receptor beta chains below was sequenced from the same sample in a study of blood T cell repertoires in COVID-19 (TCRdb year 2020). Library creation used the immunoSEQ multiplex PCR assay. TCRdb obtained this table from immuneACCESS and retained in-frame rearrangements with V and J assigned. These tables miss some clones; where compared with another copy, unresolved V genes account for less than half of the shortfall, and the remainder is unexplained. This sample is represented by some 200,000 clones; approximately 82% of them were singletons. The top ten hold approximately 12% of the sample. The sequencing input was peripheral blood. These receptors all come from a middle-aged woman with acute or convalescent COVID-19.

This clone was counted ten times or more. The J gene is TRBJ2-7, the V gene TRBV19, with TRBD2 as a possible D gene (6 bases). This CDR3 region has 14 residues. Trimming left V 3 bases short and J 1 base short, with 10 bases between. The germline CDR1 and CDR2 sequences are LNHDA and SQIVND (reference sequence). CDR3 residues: CASSILAVSYEQYF. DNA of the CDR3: TGTGCCAGTAGTATTTTAGCGGTTTCCTACGAGCAGTACTTC.

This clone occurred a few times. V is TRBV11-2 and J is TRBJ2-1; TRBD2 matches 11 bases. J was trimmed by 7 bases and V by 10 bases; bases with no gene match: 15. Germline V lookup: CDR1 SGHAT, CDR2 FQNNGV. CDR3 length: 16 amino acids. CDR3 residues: CANPNSGRAQGNEQFF. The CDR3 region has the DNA TGTGCCAACCCCAATAGCGGGAGGGCCCAGGGGAATGAGCAGTTCTTC.

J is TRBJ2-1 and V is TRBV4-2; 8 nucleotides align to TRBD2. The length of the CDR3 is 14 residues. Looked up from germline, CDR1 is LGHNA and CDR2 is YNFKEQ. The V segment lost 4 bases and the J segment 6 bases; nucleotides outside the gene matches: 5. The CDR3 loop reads CASSLGLDTNEQFF. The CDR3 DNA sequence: TGTGCCAGCAGCCTGGGACTAGACACCAATGAGCAGTTCTTC.

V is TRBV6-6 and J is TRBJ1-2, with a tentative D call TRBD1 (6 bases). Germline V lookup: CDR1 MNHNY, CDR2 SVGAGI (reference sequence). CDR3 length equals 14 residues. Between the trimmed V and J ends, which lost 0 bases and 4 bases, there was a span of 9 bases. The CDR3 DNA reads TGTGCCAGCAGTTACTCGGACAGTAGCTATGGCTACACCTTC. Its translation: CASSYSDSSYGYTF.

CDR3 region: CASSLGGSWGKLFF. The CDR3 nucleotides are TGCGCCAGCAGCTTGGGAGGGTCGTGGGGAAAACTGTTTTTT. The gene calls are TRBV5-1 and TRBJ1-4; D is undetermined. From germline, CDR1 is SGHRS and CDR2 YFSETQ. This CDR3 region has 14 residues. V was pared by 0 bases and J by 10 bases, with 13 bases between.

CDR3 in DNA: TGTGCCAGCAGTCTCGGACAGGTAGAAGCTTTCTTT. This gives the protein CASSLGQVEAFF. This chain uses TRBV6-2 or TRBV6-3 with TRBJ1-1; TRBD1 agrees at 7 bases. The CDR3 has 12 residues. Looked up from germline, CDR1 is MNHEY and CDR2 is SVGEGT. The V gene end was trimmed by 5 bases and the J gene end by 8 bases; junction bases not matched to a gene: 5.

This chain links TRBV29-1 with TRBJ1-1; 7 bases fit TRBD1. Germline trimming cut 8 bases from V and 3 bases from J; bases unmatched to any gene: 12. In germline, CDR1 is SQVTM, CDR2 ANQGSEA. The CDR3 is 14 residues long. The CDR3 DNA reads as TGCAGCTCCGGACCGACAGGGACGGACACTGAAGCTTTCTTT. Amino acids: CSSGPTGTDTEAFF.

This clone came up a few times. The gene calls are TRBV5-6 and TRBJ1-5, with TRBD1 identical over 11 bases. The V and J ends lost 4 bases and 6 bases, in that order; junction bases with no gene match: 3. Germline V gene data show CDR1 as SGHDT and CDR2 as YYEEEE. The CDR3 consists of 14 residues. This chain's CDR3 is CASSRTGGFQPQHF. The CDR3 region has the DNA TGTGCCAGCAGCAGGACAGGGGGCTTTCAGCCCCAGCATTTT.

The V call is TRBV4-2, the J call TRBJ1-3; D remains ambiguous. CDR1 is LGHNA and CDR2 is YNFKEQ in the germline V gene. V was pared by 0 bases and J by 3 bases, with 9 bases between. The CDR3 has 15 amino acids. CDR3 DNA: TGTGCCAGCAGCCAAGATGTGAACAGTGGAAACACCATATATTTT. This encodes CASSQDVNSGNTIYF.

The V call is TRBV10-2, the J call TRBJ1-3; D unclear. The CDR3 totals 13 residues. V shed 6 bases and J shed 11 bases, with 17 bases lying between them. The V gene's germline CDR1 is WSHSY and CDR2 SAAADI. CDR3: CASRAGSEYSIYF. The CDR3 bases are TGCGCCAGCAGAGCGGGCTCGGAGTACTCCATATATTTT.

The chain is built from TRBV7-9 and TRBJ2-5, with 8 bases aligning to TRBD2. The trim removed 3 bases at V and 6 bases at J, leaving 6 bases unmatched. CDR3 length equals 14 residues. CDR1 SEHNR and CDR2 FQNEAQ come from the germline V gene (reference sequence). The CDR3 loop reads CASSFSREGQTQYF. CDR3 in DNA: TGTGCCAGCAGCTTTTCACGGGAGGGACAGACCCAGTACTTC.

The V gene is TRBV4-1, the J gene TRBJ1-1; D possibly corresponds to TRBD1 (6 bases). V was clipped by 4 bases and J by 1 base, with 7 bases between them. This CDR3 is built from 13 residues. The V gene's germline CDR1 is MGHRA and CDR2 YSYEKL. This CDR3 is CASSLQGNTEAFF. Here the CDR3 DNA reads TGCGCCAGCAGCCTACAGGGGAACACTGAAGCTTTCTTT.

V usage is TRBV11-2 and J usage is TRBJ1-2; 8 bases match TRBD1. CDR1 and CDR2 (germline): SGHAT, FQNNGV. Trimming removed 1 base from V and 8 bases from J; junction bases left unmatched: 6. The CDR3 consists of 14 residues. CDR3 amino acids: CASSLAGGEGGYTF. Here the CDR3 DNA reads TGTGCCAGCAGCTTAGCAGGGGGCGAGGGAGGCTACACCTTC.

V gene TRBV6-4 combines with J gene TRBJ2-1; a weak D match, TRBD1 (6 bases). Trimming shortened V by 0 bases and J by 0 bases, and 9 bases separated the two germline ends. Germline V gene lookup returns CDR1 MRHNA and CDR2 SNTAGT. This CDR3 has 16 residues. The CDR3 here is CASSDSGAISYNEQFF. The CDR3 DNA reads TGTGCCAGCAGTGACTCGGGGGCCATCTCCTACAATGAGCAGTTCTTC.

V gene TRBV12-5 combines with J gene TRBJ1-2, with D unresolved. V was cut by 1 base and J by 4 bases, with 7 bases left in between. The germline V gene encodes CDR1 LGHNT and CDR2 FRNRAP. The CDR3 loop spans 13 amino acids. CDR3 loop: CASGLGEFYGYTF. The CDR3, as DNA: TGTGCTAGTGGTTTGGGGGAGTTCTATGGCTACACCTTC.